The text below deals with one TCR beta chain. Its antigen is unknown. Germline-derived CDR1 and CDR2 are SGHNT and YYREEE (reference sequence). The V end lost 1 base, the J end lost 7 bases, and 8 bases lay between the germline ends. This CDR3 spans 13 amino acids. The data were obtained in a study of PD-1 blockade in mismatch repair-deficient tumors. Study conclusions and caveats: Tumor-resident clones, often undetectable pretreatment in blood, expanded then contracted after pembrolizumab.

TCRdb's copy holds only in-frame clones and misses some; the assay was immunoSEQ multiplex PCR. The data contain around 130,000 clones, around nine tenths of them singletons. PCR or immunohistochemistry showed mismatch repair deficiency in every enrolled patient. A few pembrolizumab responders had their TCRs sequenced. This chain uses TRBV5-4 with TRBJ1-4; D gene uncertain. The receptor's source is an adult with mismatch repair-deficient cancer. Specimen: peripheral blood, collected roughly 70 weeks after starting pembrolizumab. The CDR3 DNA sequence: TGTGCCAGCAGCTTGTCACAGCTTGAAAAACTGTTTTTT. It codes for CASSLSQLEKLFF.